This TCR beta chain comes out of a study of shared clonotypes between healthy human individuals. About the study: CD8 memory received one plate per donor, CD8 naive two, CD4 memory three and CD4 naive three.

The CDR3 runs 12 residues. Germline-derived CDR1 and CDR2 are ENHRY and SYGVKD. V lost 8 bases and J 4 bases, leaving 11 bases between the germline ends. Roughly 200 ng DNA, tens of thousands of T cell genomes, went into each sorted-subset replicate PCR. TCRdb's copy holds only in-frame clones and misses some; the assay was immunoSEQ multiplex PCR. The profile shows hundreds of thousands of clones, 90% to 97% of them singletons. The sample was naive CD4+ T cells sorted from blood. Subset indicated: CD45RA+ positively selected. This chain connects TRBV10-3 to TRBJ1-1; no reliable D call. The clonotype originates from a woman in her 30s in good health. The CDR3 spells CAIGRTTTEAFF. The CDR3 nucleotides read TGTGCCATCGGAAGAACCACCACTGAAGCTTTCTTT.